Each of the 24 T cell receptor beta chains below was sequenced from the same sample in a study of blood T cell repertoires in COVID-19. Produced via immunoSEQ multiplex PCR; TCRdb's table is partial and in-frame only. The repertoire consists of roughly 100,000 clones, with 75% to 85% occurring once and the leading ten covering around a fifth. The sequencing sample was made of peripheral blood. Source of these receptors: a human donor in a cohort sampled during active COVID-19.

V gene TRBV28 combines with J gene TRBJ1-1, with a possible D match to TRBD1 (6 bases). This CDR3 has 14 residues. Germline V gene lookup returns CDR1 MDHEN and CDR2 SYDVKM. The V end lost 7 bases, the J end lost 0 bases, and 12 bases lay between the germline ends. The CDR3 DNA is TGTGCCAGCACAGTGACAGGAATGAACACTGAAGCTTTCTTT. Translation gives CASTVTGMNTEAFF.

The gene calls are TRBV5-1 and TRBJ2-7; 7 nucleotides line up with TRBD1. The CDR3 spans 15 residues. Germline CDR1 reads SGHRS; CDR2 reads YFSETQ. The V and J ends lost 4 bases and 1 base, in that order; junction bases with no gene match: 8. The CDR3 reads CASSPGDSLSYEQYF. The CDR3 nucleotides read TGCGCCAGCAGCCCCGGGGACAGCCTATCCTACGAGCAGTACTTC.

The V and J genes are TRBV11-2 and TRBJ2-5; D gene uncertain. Trimming shortened V by 5 bases and J by 2 bases, and 15 bases separated the two germline ends. CDR3 length: 15 residues. Germline assignment: CDR1 SGHAT and CDR2 FQNNGV. The CDR3 is CASSHRLVLQETQYF. CDR3 bases: TGTGCCAGCAGCCACCGTCTCGTTCTACAAGAGACCCAGTACTTC.

In regard to this clone: In the same sample, other DNA sequences code for this CDR3. The genes are TRBV19 and TRBJ1-3; TRBD1 agrees at 9 bases. The germline V gene encodes CDR1 LNHDA and CDR2 SQIVND (reference sequence). The trim removed 5 bases at V and 4 bases at J, leaving 3 bases unmatched. The CDR3 is made up of 14 amino acids. The DNA for the CDR3 is TGTGCCAGTAGTCGGACAGGGGACGGAAACACCATATATTTT. It is translated as CASSRTGDGNTIYF.

J is TRBJ1-2 and V is TRBV4-1; D call uncertain. CDR1 is MGHRA, CDR2 YSYEKL, per germline. V was pared by 0 bases and J by 8 bases, with 16 bases between. The CDR3 spans 15 residues. The DNA of the CDR3 is TGCGCCAGCAGCCAAGATAACAACAGCTTCAGGGGCTACACCTTC. Its translation is CASSQDNNSFRGYTF.

The chain uses TRBV18 and TRBJ2-2; D is possibly TRBD2 (5 bases). This CDR3 has 15 residues. Trimming removed 2 bases from V and 0 bases from J, with 7 bases in between. Germline loops: CDR1 KGHSH, CDR2 LQKENI. The DNA of the CDR3 is TGTGCCAGCTCACCAAGCGGCGCGAACACCGGGGAGCTGTTTTTT. Translation gives CASSPSGANTGELFF.

This clone turned up a few times. Other DNA sequences in the same sample also yield this CDR3. The rearrangement uses TRBV18 and TRBJ1-1, with 8 bases fitting TRBD1. This CDR3 is built from 14 residues. V trimming: 5 bases; J trimming: 1 base; junction bases outside the gene matches: 3. CDR1 KGHSH and CDR2 LQKENI come from the germline V gene. The CDR3 here is CASSAGQGNTEAFF. CDR3 sequence (DNA): TGTGCCAGCTCAGCCGGACAGGGGAACACTGAAGCTTTCTTT.

V and J are TRBV3-1 (or the pseudogene TRBV3-2) and TRBJ2-7; D is perhaps TRBD1 (6 bases). This CDR3 region has 14 residues. V was cut by 4 bases and J by 4 bases, with 14 bases left in between. CDR1 and CDR2 from the germline V gene are LGHDT and YNNKEL (reference sequence). CDR3 in amino acids: CASSRQGQLYEQYF. CDR3 sequence (DNA): TGTGCCAGCAGCCGTCAGGGGCAACTATACGAGCAGTACTTC.

Details on this clone: A junction end diverges from the germline sequence, so it may reflect a read error. This rearrangement joins TRBV5-6 to TRBJ1-1, with TRBD1 identical over 8 bases. This CDR3 region has 15 residues. CDR1 is SGHDT and CDR2 is YYEEEE in the germline V gene. The CDR3 loop reads CASSLGQGARTEAFF. The DNA for the CDR3 is TGTGCCAGCAGTTTGGGTCAGGGGGCAAGGACTGAAGCTTTCTTT.

This clone was observed once. This sequence joins TRBV28 and TRBJ2-7; TRBD2 matches 8 bases. The CDR3 contains 14 residues. J was trimmed by 4 bases and V by 7 bases; bases with no gene match: 9. In germline, CDR1 is MDHEN, CDR2 SYDVKM. The CDR3 sequence is CASTTRGGGYEQYF. DNA for the CDR3: TGTGCCAGCACCACTCGGGGGGGTGGGTACGAGCAGTACTTC.

This chain connects TRBV7-6 to TRBJ2-1; 8 nucleotides match TRBD1. With 7 bases clipped from V and 7 bases from J, the junction kept 15 bases outside the gene matches. The CDR3 covers 16 residues. Germline loops: CDR1 SGHVS, CDR2 FNYEAQ. CDR3 DNA sequence: TGTGCCAGCACCTTGTGGGGCAGGGGGCTGGGGAATGAGCAGTTCTTC. It yields the protein CASTLWGRGLGNEQFF.

The V and J genes are TRBV6-5 and TRBJ2-5, with 10 nucleotides matching TRBD1. Germline CDR1 is MNHEY and CDR2 is SVGAGI. The CDR3 loop spans 15 amino acids. V lost 5 bases, J lost 1 base, and 4 bases stayed unmatched. The DNA of the CDR3 is TGTGCCAGCAGTCATGGACAGGGGGTCCAAGAGACCCAGTACTTC. This codes for CASSHGQGVQETQYF.

The chain employs TRBV29-1 and TRBJ2-7; 13 positions match TRBD2. With V trimmed by 7 bases and J by 5 bases, 8 bases remained unmatched. CDR1 and CDR2 from the germline V gene are SQVTM and ANQGSEA. The CDR3 totals 14 residues. CDR3: CSANPGTSGNEQYF. The CDR3 DNA is TGCAGCGCCAACCCCGGGACTAGCGGGAACGAGCAGTACTTC.

The CDR3 is CASSLVGNKTYEQYF. Here the CDR3 DNA reads TGTGCCAGCAGCTTAGTGGGCAACAAAACCTACGAGCAGTACTTC. The genes are TRBV7-9 and TRBJ2-7; D uncertain. Germline values: CDR1 SEHNR, CDR2 FQNEAQ (reference sequence). V lost 1 base, J lost 2 bases, and 12 bases lay in between. The CDR3 totals 15 residues.

As for this clone: Other DNA sequences in the sample encode the same CDR3. The chain uses TRBV12-3 or TRBV12-4 and TRBJ1-1; D is undetermined. V lost 5 bases and J lost 0, with 4 bases in between. The CDR3 is made up of 12 amino acids. CDR3 DNA: TGTGCCAGCAGTCTATTGAACACTGAAGCTTTCTTT. Its translation is CASSLLNTEAFF.

CDR3: CASSSPDGNSRNSPLHF. For the CDR3, the DNA is TGTGCCAGCAGCTCCCCCGACGGGAATTCACGAAATTCACCCCTCCACTTT. V is TRBV11-2 and J is TRBJ1-6; the D is unclear. The germline CDR1 and CDR2 sequences are SGHAT and FQNNGV. The V end was cut by 4 bases, the J end by 7 bases, with 20 bases between. This CDR3 contains 17 residues. Filled out from reference TRBV11-2 and TRBJ1-6, the complete variable domain reads EAGVAQSPRYKIIEKRQSVAFWCNPISGHATLYWYQQILGQGPKLLIQFQNNGVVDDSQLPKDRFSAERLKGVDSTLKIQPAKLEDSAVYLCASSSPDGNSRNSPLHFGNGTRLTVT.

V and J are TRBV4-1 and TRBJ1-2; D ambiguous. The CDR3 spans 15 residues. Deletions cut 0 bases from V and 4 bases from J, with 12 bases between. Germline assignment: CDR1 MGHRA and CDR2 YSYEKL. CDR3 region: CASSQDKLPIYGYTF. In DNA, the CDR3 is TGCGCCAGCAGCCAAGACAAACTACCGATCTATGGCTACACCTTC.

This clone was seen a few times. V usage is TRBV28 and J usage is TRBJ1-1; 8 nucleotides match TRBD1. There are 13 residues in the CDR3. V gave up 10 bases and J gave up 10 bases; unmatched junction bases: 14. Germline V CDR1 and CDR2: MDHEN, SYDVKM. The DNA for the CDR3 is TGTGCCACCGGCCGACAGGGGCGGGATGGAGCTTTCTTT. Translating gives CATGRQGRDGAFF.

V usage is TRBV12-3 or TRBV12-4 and J usage is TRBJ2-3; the D gene is possibly TRBD2 (5 bases). CDR3 length equals 12 residues. The V gene lost 5 bases and the J gene lost 2 bases, with 5 bases spanning the gap. CDR3 bases: TGTGCCAGCAGTCGGGACACAGATACGCAGTATTTT. This translates into CASSRDTDTQYF.

The chain carries TRBV13 and TRBJ1-3; D is unresolved. The V end lost 1 base, the J end lost 3 bases, and 7 bases lay between the germline ends. The CDR3 extends over 14 amino acids. The germline gives CDR1 PRHDT, CDR2 FYEKMQ (reference sequence). Here the CDR3 reads CASSLVVGGNTIYF. CDR3 DNA: TGTGCCAGCAGCTTAGTTGTCGGTGGAAACACCATATATTTT.

The chain carries TRBV27 and TRBJ2-3, with 9 bases fitting TRBD1. The CDR3 runs 18 residues. Germline CDR1 reads MNHEY; CDR2 reads SMNVEV (reference sequence). V lost 0 bases and J lost 1; bases outside the gene matches: 8. The CDR3 nucleotides read TGTGCCAGCAGTTTATCCCCATTTTACAGGGGGCGCACAGATACGCAGTATTTT. It specifies CASSLSPFYRGRTDTQYF.

The V and J genes are TRBV18 and TRBJ2-1; possible D gene TRBD2, 6 bases. CDR3 length: 16 amino acids. The germline gives CDR1 KGHSH, CDR2 LQKENI. Trimming removed 5 bases at V and 7 bases at J, with 21 bases between. This CDR3 is CASSLLRDLGGNEQFF. The CDR3 region has the DNA TGTGCCAGCTCATTACTCCGGGACCTTGGGGGGAATGAGCAGTTCTTC.

V is TRBV10-1 and J is TRBJ2-7; no definite D call. Trimming removed 4 bases at V and 1 base at J, with 2 bases between. The CDR3 has 11 residues. The V gene's germline CDR1 is WNHNN and CDR2 SYGVQD (reference sequence). Here the CDR3 reads CASSASYEQYF. The CDR3 coding sequence is TGCGCCAGCAGTGCATCCTACGAGCAGTACTTC.

This rearrangement joins TRBV19 to TRBJ2-7; 7 bases align to TRBD1. The CDR3 has 14 amino acids. After removal of 5 bases from V and 6 bases from J, the junction contained 10 bases not matched to a gene. The germline V gene encodes CDR1 LNHDA and CDR2 SQIVND (reference sequence). This CDR3 reads CASSLSDRVGEQYF. The DNA for the CDR3 is TGTGCCAGTAGTCTGTCAGACAGGGTAGGCGAGCAGTACTTC.